The entry that follows covers one T cell receptor (beta chain) sequence. The record originates from a study of blood T cell repertoires in COVID-19. Study as a whole: The samples span acute and convalescent COVID-19 from the United States, Italy and Spain. The cDNA or gDNA used as material had been derived from T cells, B-cell-depleted T cells, or PBMCs.

As handled by the study authors: Amplification of reference gene primers was used by the study to estimate nucleated cell counts. Here immunoSEQ multiplex PCR was the method, and the copy in TCRdb shows in-frame clones only, minus some. The DNA gave D and trimming, while V, J and clone size come from that table. This sample has 110,000 or so clones, with 65% to 85% found just once. Germline V gene lookup returns CDR1 SGHTA and CDR2 FQGNSA. There are 16 residues in the CDR3. V shed 5 bases and J 7 bases; nucleotides not matched to a gene: 13. The sequenced sample was peripheral blood. The chain links TRBV7-2 to TRBJ2-3, with TRBD2 matching 9 bases. The TCR sequence derives from a man aged 45-65 years with acute or convalescent COVID-19. CDR3 residues: CASSREGAGGRHTQYF. CDR3 DNA: TGTGCCAGCAGCCGCGAGGGAGCGGGGGGTCGCCATACGCAGTATTTT.